This passage covers 11 T cell receptor beta chains from one sample sequenced in a study of cytomegalovirus exposure and HLA in healthy donors. Primers for the PCR totalled 60 Vbeta and 13 Jbeta. Sequencing used immunoSEQ multiplex PCR; TCRdb keeps in-frame clones, though not all of them. Of hundreds of thousands of clones listed, approximately 82% are singletons. The sample was PBMCs. The source of these receptors is a woman in her thirties or forties in good health and CMV-seronegative.

The V and J genes are TRBV28 and TRBJ2-2; unclear D gene. The CDR3 spans 11 residues. V lost 3 bases, J lost 6 bases, and 2 bases lay in between. In germline, CDR1 is MDHEN, CDR2 SYDVKM. CDR3 bases: TGTGCCAGCAGTTTCTCCGGGGAGCTGTTTTTT. It encodes CASSFSGELFF.

This clone was seen only a few times. The CDR3 reads CASSGQRNQPQHF. In DNA, the CDR3 is TGTGCCAGTAGTGGACAGCGCAATCAGCCCCAGCATTTT. This chain connects TRBV19 to TRBJ1-5, with a possible D match to TRBD1 (6 bases). The CDR3 contains 13 residues. The V gene lost 5 bases and the J gene lost 2 bases, with 7 bases spanning the gap. The germline CDR1 and CDR2 sequences are LNHDA and SQIVND (reference sequence).

This clone showed up just once. The chain is built from TRBV19 and TRBJ2-7; 9 bases are a match to TRBD1. The CDR3 covers 14 residues. The J segment lost 3 bases and the V segment lost 0 bases, leaving 0 bases of the junction unmatched. In germline, CDR1 is LNHDA, CDR2 SQIVND (reference sequence). The CDR3 is CASSIEGQGYEQYF. The CDR3 DNA follows: TGTGCCAGTAGTATAGAGGGACAGGGCTACGAGCAGTACTTC.

The chain links TRBV14 to TRBJ1-1; D is perhaps TRBD1 (6 bases). CDR1 is SGHDN and CDR2 is FVKESK in the germline V gene. V was cut by 2 bases and J by 0 bases, with 10 bases left in between. The CDR3 sequence is 15 residues long. The CDR3 loop reads CASSQPGQLNTEAFF. As DNA, the CDR3 is TGTGCCAGCAGCCAACCTGGACAGTTGAACACTGAAGCTTTCTTT. Variable domain in full (rest from reference TRBV14 and TRBJ1-1): EAGVTQFPSHSVIEKGQTVTLRCDPISGHDNLYWYRRVMGKEIKFLLHFVKESKQDESGMPNNRFLAERTGGTYSTLKVQPAELEDSGVYFCASSQPGQLNTEAFFGQGTRLTVV.

The chain employs TRBV9 and TRBJ1-2; weak D call: TRBD1 (5 bases). Germline lookup yields CDR1 SGDLS and CDR2 YYNGEE. This CDR3 has 15 amino acids. The V and J ends lost 0 bases and 6 bases respectively, with 15 bases between them. CDR3 sequence: CASSVETGGRNGYTF. CDR3 coding DNA: TGTGCCAGCAGCGTAGAGACGGGGGGGAGAAATGGCTACACCTTC.

In this sample, this clone turned up once. The chain has TRBV6-5 and TRBJ1-2, with D perhaps TRBD1 (6 bases). The CDR3 is 13 amino acids. V lost 2 bases, J lost 4 bases, and 8 bases lay in between. The germline V gene has CDR1 MNHEY and CDR2 SVGAGI. The CDR3 region has the DNA TGTGCCAGCAGTTACAGGGGGGGCTATGGCTACACCTTC. Translation: CASSYRGGYGYTF.

This chain joins TRBV7-8 and TRBJ1-6, with a tentative D call TRBD1 (6 bases). CDR1 SGHVS and CDR2 FQNEAQ come from the germline V gene. V lost 6 bases and J lost 6, with 24 bases in between. The CDR3 has 18 residues. The CDR3 protein is CASSSYRVSLSSNSPLHF. The CDR3 bases are TGTGCCAGCAGTTCATACAGGGTTTCCTTAAGTTCTAATTCACCCCTCCACTTT.

J is TRBJ2-1 and V is TRBV7-3; D is possibly TRBD2 (5 bases). The CDR3 has 18 amino acids. Germline V gene lookup returns CDR1 SGHTA and CDR2 FQGTGA. Trimming took 0 bases from V and 0 from J, leaving 15 bases between them. CDR3 nucleotides: TGTGCCAGCAGCTTAACTGGCGGGCAGGAGCTCTCCTACAATGAGCAGTTCTTC. Translated, it gives CASSLTGGQELSYNEQFF.

This sequence joins TRBV6-6 and TRBJ2-1, with 13 bases lining up with TRBD2. V gave up 5 bases and J gave up 3 bases; unmatched junction bases: 4. The length of the CDR3 is 16 residues. CDR1 MNHNY and CDR2 SVGAGI come from the germline V gene (reference sequence). Written as DNA, the CDR3 is TGTGCCAGCAGTCCGACTAGCGGGGGGTTCTACAATGAGCAGTTCTTC. Translating gives CASSPTSGGFYNEQFF.

This chain uses TRBV19 with TRBJ2-5, with D possibly matching TRBD1 (7 bases). Germline V lookup: CDR1 LNHDA, CDR2 SQIVND (reference sequence). The length of the CDR3 is 15 residues. Trimming took off 6 bases at V and 7 bases at J, with 21 bases between the two ends. The CDR3 here is CASSSQGGGGGTQYF. DNA for the CDR3: TGTGCCAGTAGCAGTCAGGGGGGTGGAGGCGGGACCCAGTACTTC.

The gene calls are TRBV7-3 and TRBJ2-7; 10 bases match TRBD2. V was clipped by 5 bases and J by 6 bases; unmatched bases: 7. CDR3 size: 14 residues. Germline V gene lookup returns CDR1 SGHTA and CDR2 FQGTGA. This chain's CDR3 is CASSPSLAGVEQYF. CDR3 nucleotide sequence: TGTGCCAGCAGCCCCTCCCTAGCGGGGGTCGAGCAGTACTTC.